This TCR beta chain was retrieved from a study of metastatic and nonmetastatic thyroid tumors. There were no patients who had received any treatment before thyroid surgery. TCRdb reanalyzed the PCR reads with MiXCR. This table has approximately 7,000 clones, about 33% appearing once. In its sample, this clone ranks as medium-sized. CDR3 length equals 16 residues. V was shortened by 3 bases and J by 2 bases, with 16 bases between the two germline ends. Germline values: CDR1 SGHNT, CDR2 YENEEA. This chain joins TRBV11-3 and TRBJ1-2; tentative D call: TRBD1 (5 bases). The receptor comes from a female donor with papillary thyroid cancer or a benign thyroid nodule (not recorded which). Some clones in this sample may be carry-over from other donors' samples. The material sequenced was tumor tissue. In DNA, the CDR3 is TGTGCCAGCAGCTTCCGGGACTACACGAGAAACTATGGCTACACCTTC. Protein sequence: CASSFRDYTRNYGYTF.